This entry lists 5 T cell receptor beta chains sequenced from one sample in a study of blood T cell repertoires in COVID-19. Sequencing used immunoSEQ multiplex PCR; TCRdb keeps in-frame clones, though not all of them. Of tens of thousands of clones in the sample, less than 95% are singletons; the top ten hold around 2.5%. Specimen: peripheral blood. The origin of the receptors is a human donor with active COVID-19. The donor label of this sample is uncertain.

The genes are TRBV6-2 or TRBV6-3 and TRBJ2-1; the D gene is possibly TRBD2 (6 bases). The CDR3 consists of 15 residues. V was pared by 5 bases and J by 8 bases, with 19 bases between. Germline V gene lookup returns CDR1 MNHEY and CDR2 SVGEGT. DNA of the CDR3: TGTGCCAGCAGTGCTTTCCGACTCGGAGGGGATGAGCAGTTCTTC. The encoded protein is CASSAFRLGGDEQFF.

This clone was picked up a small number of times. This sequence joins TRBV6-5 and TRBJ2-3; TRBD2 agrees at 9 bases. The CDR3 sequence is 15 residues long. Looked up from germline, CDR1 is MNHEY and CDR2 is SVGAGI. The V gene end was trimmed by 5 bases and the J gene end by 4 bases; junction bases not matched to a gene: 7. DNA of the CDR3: TGTGCCAGCAGTACCTCAATAGCGGGGGCAGATACGCAGTATTTT. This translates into CASSTSIAGADTQYF.

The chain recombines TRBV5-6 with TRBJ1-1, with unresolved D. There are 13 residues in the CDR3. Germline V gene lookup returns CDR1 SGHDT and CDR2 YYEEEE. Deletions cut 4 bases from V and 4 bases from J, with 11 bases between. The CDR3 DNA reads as TGTGCCAGCAGCCCCGACACCTCCACTGAAGCTTTCTTT. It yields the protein CASSPDTSTEAFF.

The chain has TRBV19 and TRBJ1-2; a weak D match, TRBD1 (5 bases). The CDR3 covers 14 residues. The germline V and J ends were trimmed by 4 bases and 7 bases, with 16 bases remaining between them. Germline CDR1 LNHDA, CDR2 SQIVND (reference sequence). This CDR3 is CASSTSTAGGGYTF. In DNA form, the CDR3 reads TGTGCCAGTAGTACCTCGACGGCCGGGGGTGGCTACACCTTC.

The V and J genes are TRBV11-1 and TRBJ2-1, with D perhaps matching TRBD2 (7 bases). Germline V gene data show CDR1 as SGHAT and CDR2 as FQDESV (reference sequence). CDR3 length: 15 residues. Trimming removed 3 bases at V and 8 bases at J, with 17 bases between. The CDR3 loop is CASSLNAGAPHEQFF. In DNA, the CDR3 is TGTGCCAGCAGCTTGAACGCGGGGGCTCCCCATGAGCAGTTCTTC.